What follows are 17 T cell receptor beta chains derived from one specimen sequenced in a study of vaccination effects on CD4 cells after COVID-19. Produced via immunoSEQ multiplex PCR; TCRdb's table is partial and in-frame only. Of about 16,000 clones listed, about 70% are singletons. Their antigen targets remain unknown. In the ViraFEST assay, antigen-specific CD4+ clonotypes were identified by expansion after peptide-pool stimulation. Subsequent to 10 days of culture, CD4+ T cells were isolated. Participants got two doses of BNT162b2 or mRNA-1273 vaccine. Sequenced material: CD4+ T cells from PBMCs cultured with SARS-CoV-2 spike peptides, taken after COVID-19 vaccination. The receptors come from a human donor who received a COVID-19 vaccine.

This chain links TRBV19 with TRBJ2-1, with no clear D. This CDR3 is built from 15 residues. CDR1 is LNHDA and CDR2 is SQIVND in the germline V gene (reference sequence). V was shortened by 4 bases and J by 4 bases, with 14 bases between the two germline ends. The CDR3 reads CASSNGSLNYNEQFF. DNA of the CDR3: TGTGCCAGTAGTAATGGTAGCCTTAATTACAATGAGCAGTTCTTC.

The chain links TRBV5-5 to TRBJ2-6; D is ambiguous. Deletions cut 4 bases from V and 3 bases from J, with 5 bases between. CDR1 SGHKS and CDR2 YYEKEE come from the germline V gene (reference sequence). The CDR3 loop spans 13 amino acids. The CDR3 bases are TGTGCCAGCAGCATGCATGGGGCCAACGTCCTGACTTTC. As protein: CASSMHGANVLTF.

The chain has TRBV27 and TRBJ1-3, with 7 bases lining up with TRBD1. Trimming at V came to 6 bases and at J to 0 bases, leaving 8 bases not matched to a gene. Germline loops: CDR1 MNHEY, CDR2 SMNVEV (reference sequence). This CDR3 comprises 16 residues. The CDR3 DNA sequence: TGTGCCAGCAGGCCCCTCGGGACAGACTCTGGAAACACCATATATTTT. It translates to CASRPLGTDSGNTIYF.

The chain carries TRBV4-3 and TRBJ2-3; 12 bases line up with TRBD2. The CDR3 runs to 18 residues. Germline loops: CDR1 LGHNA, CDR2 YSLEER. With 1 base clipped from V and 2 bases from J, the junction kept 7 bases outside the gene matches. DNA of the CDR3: TGCGCCAGCAGCCAAGGGGACCTAGCGGGGGGGCTCACAGATACGCAGTATTTT. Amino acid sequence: CASSQGDLAGGLTDTQYF.

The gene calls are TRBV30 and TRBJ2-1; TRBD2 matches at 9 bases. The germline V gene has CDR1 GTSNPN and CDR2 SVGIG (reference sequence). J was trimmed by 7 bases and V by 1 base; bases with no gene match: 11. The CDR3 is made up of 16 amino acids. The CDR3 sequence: CAWSGVAGVWGNEQFF. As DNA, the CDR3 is TGTGCCTGGAGTGGGGTAGCGGGAGTTTGGGGGAATGAGCAGTTCTTC. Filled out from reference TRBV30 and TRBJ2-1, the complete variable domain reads SQTIHQWPATLVQPVGSPLSLECTVEGTSNPNLYWYRQAAGRGLQLLFYSVGIGQISSEVPQNLSASRPQDRQFILSSKKLLLSDSGFYLCAWSGVAGVWGNEQFFGPGTRLTVL.

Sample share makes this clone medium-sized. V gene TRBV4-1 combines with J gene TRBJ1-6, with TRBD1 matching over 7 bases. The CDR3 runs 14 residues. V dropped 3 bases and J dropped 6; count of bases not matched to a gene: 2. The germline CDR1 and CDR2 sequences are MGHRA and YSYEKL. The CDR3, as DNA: TGCGCCAGCAGCCAGGGACAGCCTAATTCACCCCTCCACTTT. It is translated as CASSQGQPNSPLHF.

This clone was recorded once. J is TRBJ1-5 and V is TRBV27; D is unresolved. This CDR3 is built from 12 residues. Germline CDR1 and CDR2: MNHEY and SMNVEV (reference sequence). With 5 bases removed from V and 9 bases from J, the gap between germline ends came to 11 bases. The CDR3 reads CASSTGGGPQHF. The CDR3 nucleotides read TGTGCCAGCAGTACGGGAGGCGGGCCCCAGCATTTT.

The CDR3 loop reads CASSVRDAINYGYTF. The CDR3 DNA reads as TGTGCCAGCAGCGTGCGGGACGCTATTAACTATGGCTACACCTTC. V gene TRBV5-5 combines with J gene TRBJ1-2; tentative D call: TRBD1 (5 bases). V was clipped by 4 bases and J by 1 base, with 14 bases between them. This CDR3 contains 15 residues. Germline CDR1 and CDR2: SGHKS and YYEKEE (reference sequence).

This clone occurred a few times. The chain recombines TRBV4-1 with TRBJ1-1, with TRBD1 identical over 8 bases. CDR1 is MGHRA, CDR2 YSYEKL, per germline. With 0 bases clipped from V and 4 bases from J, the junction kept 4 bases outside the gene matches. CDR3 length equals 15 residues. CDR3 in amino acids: CASSQETGVATEAFF. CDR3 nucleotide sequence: TGCGCCAGCAGCCAAGAGACAGGGGTCGCCACTGAAGCTTTCTTT.

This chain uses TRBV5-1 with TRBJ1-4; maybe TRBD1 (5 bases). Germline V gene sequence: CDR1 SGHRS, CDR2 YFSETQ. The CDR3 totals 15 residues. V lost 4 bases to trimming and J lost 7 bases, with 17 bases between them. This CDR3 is CASSLGGSGGEKLFF. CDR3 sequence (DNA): TGCGCCAGCAGCCTGGGGGGGTCCGGTGGTGAAAAACTGTTTTTT.

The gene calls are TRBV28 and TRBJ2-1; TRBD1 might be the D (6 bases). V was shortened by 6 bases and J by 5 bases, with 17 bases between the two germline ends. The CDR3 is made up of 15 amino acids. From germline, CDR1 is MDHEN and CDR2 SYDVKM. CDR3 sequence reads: CASSPMGHRDNEQFF. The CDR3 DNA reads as TGTGCCAGCAGCCCAATGGGACATAGGGACAATGAGCAGTTCTTC.

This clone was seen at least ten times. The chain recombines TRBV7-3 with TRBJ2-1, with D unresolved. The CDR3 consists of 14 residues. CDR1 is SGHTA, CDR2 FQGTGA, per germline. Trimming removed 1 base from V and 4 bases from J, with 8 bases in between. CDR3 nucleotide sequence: TGTGCCAGCAGCTTAAACCTAGGTTACAATGAGCAGTTCTTC. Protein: CASSLNLGYNEQFF.

The CDR3 reads CASSLELNTEAFF. CDR3 DNA: TGTGCCAGCAGCTTGGAACTGAACACTGAAGCTTTCTTT. The chain couples TRBV5-4 to TRBJ1-1, with D uncertain. The germline V gene encodes CDR1 SGHNT and CDR2 YYREEE (reference sequence). V shed 0 bases and J shed 0 bases, with 3 bases lying between them. The CDR3 contains 13 residues.

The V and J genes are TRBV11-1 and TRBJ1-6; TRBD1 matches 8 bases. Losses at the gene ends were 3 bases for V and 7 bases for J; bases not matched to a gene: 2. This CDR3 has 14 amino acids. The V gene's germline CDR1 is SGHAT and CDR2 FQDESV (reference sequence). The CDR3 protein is CASSFGQGNSPLHF. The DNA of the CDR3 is TGTGCCAGCAGCTTCGGACAGGGCAATTCACCCCTCCACTTT. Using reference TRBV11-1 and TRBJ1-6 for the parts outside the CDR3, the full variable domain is EAEVAQSPRYKITEKSQAVAFWCDPISGHATLYWYRQILGQGPELLVQFQDESVVDDSQLPKDRFSAERLKGVDSTLKIQPAELGDSAMYLCASSFGQGNSPLHFGNGTRLTVT.

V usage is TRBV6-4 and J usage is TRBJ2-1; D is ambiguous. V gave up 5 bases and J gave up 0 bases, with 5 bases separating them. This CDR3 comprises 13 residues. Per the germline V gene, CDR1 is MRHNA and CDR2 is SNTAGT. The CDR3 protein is CASSPSSYNEQFF. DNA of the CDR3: TGTGCCAGCAGTCCTAGCTCCTACAATGAGCAGTTCTTC.

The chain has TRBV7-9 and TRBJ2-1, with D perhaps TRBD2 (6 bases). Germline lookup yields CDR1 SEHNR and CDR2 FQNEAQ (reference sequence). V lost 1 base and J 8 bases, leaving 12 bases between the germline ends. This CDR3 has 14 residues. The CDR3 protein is CASSLDGGDDEQFF. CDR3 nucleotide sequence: TGTGCCAGCAGCTTAGACGGAGGGGACGATGAGCAGTTCTTC.

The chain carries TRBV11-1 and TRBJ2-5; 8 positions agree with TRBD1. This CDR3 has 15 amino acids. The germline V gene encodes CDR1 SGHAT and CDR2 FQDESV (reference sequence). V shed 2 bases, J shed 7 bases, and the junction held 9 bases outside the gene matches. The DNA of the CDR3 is TGTGCCAGCAGCTTACTACAGGGGGGCGAGGGGACCCAGTACTTC. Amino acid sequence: CASSLLQGGEGTQYF.